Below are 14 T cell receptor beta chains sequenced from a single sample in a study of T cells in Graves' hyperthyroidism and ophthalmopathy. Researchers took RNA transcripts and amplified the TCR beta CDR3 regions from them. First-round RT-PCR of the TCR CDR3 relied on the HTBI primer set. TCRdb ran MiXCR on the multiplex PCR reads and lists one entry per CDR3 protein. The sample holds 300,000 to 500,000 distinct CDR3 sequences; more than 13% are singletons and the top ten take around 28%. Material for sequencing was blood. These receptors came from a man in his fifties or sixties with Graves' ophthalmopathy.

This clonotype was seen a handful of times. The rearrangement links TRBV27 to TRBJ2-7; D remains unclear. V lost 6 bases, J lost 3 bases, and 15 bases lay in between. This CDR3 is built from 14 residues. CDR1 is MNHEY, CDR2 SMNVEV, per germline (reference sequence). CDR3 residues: CASRTALLSYEQYF. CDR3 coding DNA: TGTGCCAGCAGGACTGCACTTCTTAGCTACGAGCAGTACTTC.

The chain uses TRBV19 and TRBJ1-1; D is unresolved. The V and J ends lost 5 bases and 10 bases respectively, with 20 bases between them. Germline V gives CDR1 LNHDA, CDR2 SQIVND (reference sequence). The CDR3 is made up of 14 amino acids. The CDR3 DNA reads TGTGCCAGTAGTTCCTCTTCTACACGGATCTCAGCTTTCTTT. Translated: CASSSSSTRISAFF.

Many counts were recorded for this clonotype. The CDR3: CATSAVHGRGTEAFF. In DNA, the CDR3 is TGTGCCACCAGTGCTGTACACGGTCGGGGCACTGAAGCTTTCTTT. The V call is TRBV24-1, the J call TRBJ1-1; D is unresolved. The CDR3 loop spans 15 amino acids. CDR1 and CDR2 (germline): KGHDR, SFDVKD. Trimming stripped 5 bases from V and 4 bases from J, with 16 bases between.

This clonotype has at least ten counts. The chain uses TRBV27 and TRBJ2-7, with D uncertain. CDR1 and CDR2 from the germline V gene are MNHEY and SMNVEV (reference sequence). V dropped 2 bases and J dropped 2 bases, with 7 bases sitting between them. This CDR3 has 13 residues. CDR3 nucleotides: TGTGCCAGCAGTTTACGACTCGCCTACGAGCAGTACTTC. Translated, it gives CASSLRLAYEQYF.

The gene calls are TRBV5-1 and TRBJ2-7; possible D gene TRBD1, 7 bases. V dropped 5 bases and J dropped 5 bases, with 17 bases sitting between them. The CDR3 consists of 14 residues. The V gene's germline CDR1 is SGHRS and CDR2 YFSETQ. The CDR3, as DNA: TGCGCCAGCAGGCCAGGGGGGAAGGACCACGAGCAGTACTTC. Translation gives CASRPGGKDHEQYF.

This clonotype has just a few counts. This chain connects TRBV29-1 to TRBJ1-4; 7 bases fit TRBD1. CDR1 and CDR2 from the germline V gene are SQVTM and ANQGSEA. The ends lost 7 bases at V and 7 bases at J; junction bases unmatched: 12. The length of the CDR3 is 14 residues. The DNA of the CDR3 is TGCAGCGCCTCCCCTGGGACAGCTCCTGAAAAACTGTTTTTT. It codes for CSASPGTAPEKLFF.

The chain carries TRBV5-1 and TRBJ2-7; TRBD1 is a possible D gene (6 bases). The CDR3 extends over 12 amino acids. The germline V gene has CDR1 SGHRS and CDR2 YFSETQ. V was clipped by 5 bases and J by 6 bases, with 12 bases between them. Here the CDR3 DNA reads TGCGCCAGCAGACCAGGGGAAGGCGAGCAGTACTTC. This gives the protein CASRPGEGEQYF.

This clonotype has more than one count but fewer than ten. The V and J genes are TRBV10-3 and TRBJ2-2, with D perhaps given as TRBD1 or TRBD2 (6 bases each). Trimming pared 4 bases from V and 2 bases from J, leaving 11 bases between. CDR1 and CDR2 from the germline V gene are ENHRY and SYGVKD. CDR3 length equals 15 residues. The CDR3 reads CAISGEGGNTGELFF. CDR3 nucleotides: TGTGCCATCAGTGGAGAGGGGGGCAACACCGGGGAGCTGTTTTTT.

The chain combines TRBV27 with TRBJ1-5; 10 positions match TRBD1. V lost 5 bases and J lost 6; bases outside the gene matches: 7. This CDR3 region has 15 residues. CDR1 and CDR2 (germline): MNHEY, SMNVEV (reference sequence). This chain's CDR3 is CASSDRQGAPQPQHF. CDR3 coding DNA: TGTGCCAGCAGTGACAGACAGGGGGCGCCTCAGCCCCAGCATTTT.

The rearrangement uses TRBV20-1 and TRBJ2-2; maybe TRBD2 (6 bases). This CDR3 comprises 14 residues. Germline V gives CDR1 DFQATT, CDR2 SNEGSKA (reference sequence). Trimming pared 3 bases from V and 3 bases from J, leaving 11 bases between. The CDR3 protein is CSASPGTHTGELFF. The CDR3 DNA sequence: TGCAGTGCTAGTCCCGGGACTCACACCGGGGAGCTGTTTTTT.

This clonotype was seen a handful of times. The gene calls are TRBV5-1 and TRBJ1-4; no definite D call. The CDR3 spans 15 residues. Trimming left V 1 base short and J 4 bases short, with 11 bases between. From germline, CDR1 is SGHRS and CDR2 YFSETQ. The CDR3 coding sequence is TGCGCCAGCAGCTTGCATCGAGGGCTTAATGAAAAACTGTTTTTT. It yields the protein CASSLHRGLNEKLFF.

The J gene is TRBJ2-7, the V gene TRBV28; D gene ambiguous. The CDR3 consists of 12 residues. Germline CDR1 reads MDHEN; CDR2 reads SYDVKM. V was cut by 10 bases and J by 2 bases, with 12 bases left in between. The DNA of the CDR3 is TGTGCCAACCGGCGCCGTACCTACGAGCAGTACTTC. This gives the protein CANRRRTYEQYF. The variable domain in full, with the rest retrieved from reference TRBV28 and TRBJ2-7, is DVKVTQSSRYLVKRTGEKVFLECVQDMDHENMFWYRQDPGLGLRLIYFSYDVKMKEKGDIPEGYSVSREKKERFSLILESASTNQTSMYLCANRRRTYEQYFGPGTRLTVT.

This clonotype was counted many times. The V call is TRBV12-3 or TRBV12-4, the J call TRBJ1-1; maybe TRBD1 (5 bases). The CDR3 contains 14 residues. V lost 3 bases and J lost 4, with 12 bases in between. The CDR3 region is CASSFYRGSTEAFF. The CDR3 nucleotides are TGTGCCAGCAGTTTCTATCGGGGGAGCACTGAAGCTTTCTTT.

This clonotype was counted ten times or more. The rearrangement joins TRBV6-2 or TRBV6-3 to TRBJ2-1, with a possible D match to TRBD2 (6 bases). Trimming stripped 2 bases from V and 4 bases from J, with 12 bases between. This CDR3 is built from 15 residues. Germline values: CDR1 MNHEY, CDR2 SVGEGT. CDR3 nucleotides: TGTGCCAGCAGTTACCGATCTGGAGGGTACAATGAGCAGTTCTTC. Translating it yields CASSYRSGGYNEQFF.